Listed here are 8 T cell receptor beta chains from one sample, sequenced in a study of blood T cell repertoires in COVID-19. TCRdb keeps only in-frame clones here, not all; method: immunoSEQ multiplex PCR. The profile shows 150,000 to 200,000 clones, 80% to 90% of them singletons. Sample: peripheral blood. All receptors derive from a woman between 45 and 65 years old with COVID-19, enrolled during active disease.

The chain couples TRBV19 to TRBJ2-7; D is possibly TRBD1 (6 bases). V lost 9 bases, J lost 3 bases, and 9 bases lay in between. This CDR3 is 11 amino acids long. Germline assignment: CDR1 LNHDA and CDR2 SQIVND (reference sequence). CDR3 region: CARTDSYEQYF. The CDR3 DNA reads TGTGCCAGGACGGACAGCTACGAGCAGTACTTC.

The chain couples TRBV6-2 or TRBV6-3 to TRBJ2-3; TRBD1 agrees at 7 bases. J gave up 3 bases and V 2 bases, and 5 bases lay outside the gene matches. This CDR3 has 15 residues. Germline CDR1 MNHEY, CDR2 SVGEGT. The CDR3 DNA sequence: TGTGCCAGCAGTTACGACAGGGAAGGGACAGATACGCAGTATTTT. Translated: CASSYDREGTDTQYF.

V is TRBV7-9 and J is TRBJ1-6; D not certain. The CDR3 spans 16 residues. Looked up from germline, CDR1 is SEHNR and CDR2 is FQNEAQ (reference sequence). Trimming stripped 5 bases from V and 4 bases from J, with 15 bases between. The chain's CDR3 is CASSPQRGDYNSPLHF. CDR3 nucleotides: TGTGCCAGCAGCCCTCAGCGGGGAGATTATAATTCACCCCTCCACTTT.

The chain employs TRBV2 and TRBJ1-5, with 8 bases fitting TRBD1. This CDR3 has 14 amino acids. Germline CDR1 and CDR2: SNHLY and FYNNEI. The ends lost 6 bases at V and 4 bases at J; junction bases unmatched: 5. CDR3 coding DNA: TGTGCCAGCAGCGGGGGACAGGTAAATCAGCCCCAGCATTTT. Its translation is CASSGGQVNQPQHF.

A note on this clone: At the DNA level, this CDR3 is encoded by other sequences in the same sample as well. This chain uses TRBV3-1 (or the pseudogene TRBV3-2) with TRBJ1-1; maybe TRBD1 (5 bases). The V end lost 2 bases, the J end lost 1 base, and 5 bases lay between the germline ends. This CDR3 comprises 13 residues. Germline-derived CDR1 and CDR2 are LGHDT and YNNKEL (reference sequence). The CDR3 protein is CASSQQGNTEAFF. The CDR3 bases are TGTGCCAGCAGCCAACAGGGGAACACTGAAGCTTTCTTT.

The V gene is TRBV30, the J gene TRBJ1-6, with D perhaps matching TRBD1 (5 bases). V was clipped by 1 base and J by 10 bases, with 8 bases between them. This CDR3 has 12 amino acids. From germline, CDR1 is GTSNPN and CDR2 SVGIG (reference sequence). CDR3 in DNA: TGTGCCTGGAGTGGACAGCGATCACCCCTCCACTTT. Its translation: CAWSGQRSPLHF.

The V call is TRBV30, the J call TRBJ1-1; possibly TRBD1 for D (6 bases). This CDR3 comprises 15 residues. Germline CDR1 and CDR2: GTSNPN and SVGIG (reference sequence). V dropped 4 bases and J dropped 1 base, with 16 bases sitting between them. CDR3 region: CAWTQRGTANTEAFF. CDR3 DNA sequence: TGTGCCTGGACCCAGAGGGGGACCGCGAACACTGAAGCTTTCTTT.

V is TRBV15 and J is TRBJ1-5; no definite D call. Germline assignment: CDR1 LNHNV and CDR2 YYDKDF (reference sequence). The V end was cut by 0 bases, the J end by 4 bases, with 10 bases between. The CDR3 length is 15 residues. The CDR3 region is CATSREGGMNQPQHF. The CDR3 DNA is TGTGCCACCAGCAGAGAAGGCGGTATGAATCAGCCCCAGCATTTT.